This T cell receptor beta chain was obtained from a study of T cell repertoires in cytomegalovirus infection. Overall study context: CMV infection plus the matching HLA type was flagged by public TCR beta signatures.

Study conclusions and caveats: Carriers of CMV plus the relevant HLA were identified by cumulative public TCR beta family frequency.

Trimming stripped 6 bases from V and 0 bases from J, with 15 bases between. The CDR3 has 15 residues. The germline V gene has CDR1 DFQATT and CDR2 SNEGSKA (reference sequence). On this clonotype: What it recognizes is unknown.

TCRdb re-called the reads with MiXCR, one entry per CDR3 protein. This table has about 920,000 distinct CDR3 sequences, 30% to 40% appearing once. This sequence joins TRBV20-1 and TRBJ2-1, with D possibly matching TRBD1 (6 bases). Source: cultured CD8+ T cells from PBMCs, taken from culture after CMV antigen stimulation. The TCR sequence derives from a human donor in good health (CMV status not recorded). Some clones in this sample may be carry-over from other donors' samples. Here the CDR3 DNA reads TGCAGTGCGAGTCGCGACAGGAGCTCCTACAATGAGCAGTTCTTC. Translation: CSASRDRSSYNEQFF.